Listed here are 10 T cell receptor beta chains from one sample, sequenced in a study of radiotherapy plus CTLA-4 blockade in lung cancer. The method was immunoSEQ multiplex PCR; TCRdb's version includes in-frame clones alone and lacks a portion of them. The table has 56,000 or so clones, approximately 79% seen once. The sample was peripheral blood, taken from a patient treated with radiotherapy plus ipilimumab. Every receptor here comes from a human donor with non-small cell lung cancer who had a partial response to radiotherapy plus ipilimumab.

The CDR3 DNA follows: TGTGCCAGCAGCCCTCAGGCCAGGGGGCTCTATGGCTACACCTTC. Translating it yields CASSPQARGLYGYTF. V is TRBV7-8 and J is TRBJ1-2; 8 bases fit TRBD1. This CDR3 region has 15 residues. Germline CDR1 SGHVS, CDR2 FQNEAQ. The junction had 9 bases not matched to a gene; V was cut back by 5 bases and J by 4 bases.

The chain recombines TRBV9 with TRBJ2-3, with 13 bases matching TRBD2. J lost 0 bases, V lost 3 bases, and 7 bases had no gene match. Germline V CDR1 and CDR2: SGDLS, YYNGEE. The CDR3 has 18 residues. The CDR3 DNA sequence: TGTGCCAGCAGCGCAACTAGCGGGGGGGCTGGAAGCACAGATACGCAGTATTTT. This codes for CASSATSGGAGSTDTQYF.

The chain has TRBV6-1 and TRBJ1-2, with 9 bases that match TRBD1. The germline V gene has CDR1 MNHNS and CDR2 SASEGT. The CDR3 runs to 14 residues. J gave up 6 bases and V 5 bases, and 7 bases lay outside the gene matches. Here the CDR3 reads CASSLSGQGNGYTF. In DNA, the CDR3 is TGTGCCAGCAGTCTCTCGGGACAGGGAAATGGCTACACCTTC.

In this sample, this clone turned up a few times. This sequence joins TRBV5-4 and TRBJ2-2; perhaps TRBD2 as D (6 bases). Germline lookup yields CDR1 SGHNT and CDR2 YYREEE (reference sequence). The CDR3 covers 16 residues. The V end lost 2 bases, the J end lost 0 bases, and 11 bases lay between the germline ends. The CDR3 region is CASSFTLASNTGELFF. CDR3 nucleotides: TGTGCCAGCAGCTTTACGCTAGCGTCGAACACCGGGGAGCTGTTTTTT.

J is TRBJ2-7 and V is TRBV6-1, with 12 bases that match TRBD2. Germline-derived CDR1 and CDR2 are MNHNS and SASEGT. There are 15 residues in the CDR3. V shed 2 bases and J 2 bases; nucleotides not matched to a gene: 1. Here the CDR3 DNA reads TGTGCCAGCAGTGAATCTAGCGGGGGGGCCTACGAGCAGTACTTC. It yields the protein CASSESSGGAYEQYF.

The chain joins TRBV6-6 to TRBJ1-5, with 10 bases that match TRBD1. The germline V gene encodes CDR1 MNHNY and CDR2 SVGAGI (reference sequence). The CDR3 is made up of 15 amino acids. J gave up 5 bases and V 4 bases, and 5 bases lay outside the gene matches. The CDR3 sequence: CASSLAGQGDQPQHF. The CDR3 DNA reads TGTGCCAGCAGTTTAGCTGGACAGGGGGATCAGCCCCAGCATTTT.

V is TRBV6-1 and J is TRBJ2-7; D perhaps matches TRBD1 (5 bases). This CDR3 has 14 residues. The germline V and J ends were trimmed by 6 bases and 3 bases, with 15 bases remaining between them. Germline-derived CDR1 and CDR2 are MNHNS and SASEGT. Written as DNA, the CDR3 is TGTGCCAGCAGGAGGTCCTCAGGGCACTACGAGCAGTACTTC. This sequence encodes CASRRSSGHYEQYF.

The chain joins TRBV13 to TRBJ1-1; the D gene is possibly TRBD1 (5 bases). Germline-derived CDR1 and CDR2 are PRHDT and FYEKMQ (reference sequence). Trimming pared 5 bases from V and 1 base from J, leaving 17 bases between. This CDR3 comprises 16 residues. CDR3 sequence reads: CASSVRGTLENTEAFF. The DNA for the CDR3 is TGTGCCAGCAGCGTCCGGGGGACCCTAGAGAACACTGAAGCTTTCTTT.

As to this clone: This sample also contains other DNA sequences that code for the same CDR3. The CDR3, as DNA: TGCGCCAGCAGTGAGTCGACGGGGGGCTACCCTTATGGCTACACCTTC. It translates to CASSESTGGYPYGYTF. The V and J genes are TRBV10-1 and TRBJ1-2, with D perhaps matching TRBD1 (6 bases). This CDR3 has 16 residues. The V gene lost 0 bases and the J gene lost 5 bases, with 16 bases spanning the gap. Germline assignment: CDR1 WNHNN and CDR2 SYGVQD (reference sequence).

CDR3 DNA: TGTGCCAGCAGTCCCCGTCCCCACCTAGACACAGATACGCAGTATTTT. This gives the protein CASSPRPHLDTDTQYF. This chain connects TRBV27 to TRBJ2-3, with no clear D. Germline-derived CDR1 and CDR2 are MNHEY and SMNVEV (reference sequence). CDR3 size: 16 residues. Trimming cost V 5 bases and J 2 bases, with 17 bases left between them.